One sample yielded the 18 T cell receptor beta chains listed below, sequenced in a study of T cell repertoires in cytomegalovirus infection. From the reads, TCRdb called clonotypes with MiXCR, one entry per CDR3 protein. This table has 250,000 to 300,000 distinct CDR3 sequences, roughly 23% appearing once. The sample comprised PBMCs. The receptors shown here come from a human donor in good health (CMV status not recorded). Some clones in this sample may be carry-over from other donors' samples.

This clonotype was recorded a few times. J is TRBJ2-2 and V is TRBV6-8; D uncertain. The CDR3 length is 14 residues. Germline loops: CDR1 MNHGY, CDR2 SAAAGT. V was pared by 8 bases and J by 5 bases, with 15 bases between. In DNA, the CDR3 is TGTGCCAGCCGGCTGGCGAGTCTTACCGGGGAGCTGTTTTTT. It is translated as CASRLASLTGELFF.

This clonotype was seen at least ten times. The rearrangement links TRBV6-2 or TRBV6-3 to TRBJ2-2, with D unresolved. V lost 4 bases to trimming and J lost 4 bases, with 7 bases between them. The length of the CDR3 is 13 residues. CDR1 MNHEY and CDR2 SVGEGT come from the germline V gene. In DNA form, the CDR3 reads TGTGCCAGCAGTTTTTTGGGCACCGGGGAGCTGTTTTTT. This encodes CASSFLGTGELFF.

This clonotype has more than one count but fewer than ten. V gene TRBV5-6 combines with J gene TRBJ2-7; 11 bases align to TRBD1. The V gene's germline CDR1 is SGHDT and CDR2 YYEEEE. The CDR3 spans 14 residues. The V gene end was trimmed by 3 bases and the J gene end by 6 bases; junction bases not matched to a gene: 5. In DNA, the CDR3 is TGTGCCAGCAGCTACGGGACAGGGGGGTTCGAGCAGTACTTC. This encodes CASSYGTGGFEQYF. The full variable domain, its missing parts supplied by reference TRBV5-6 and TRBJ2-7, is DAGVTQSPTHLIKTRGQQVTLRCSPKSGHDTVSWYQQALGQGPQFIFQYYEEEERQRGNFPDRFSGHQFPNYSSELNVNALLLGDSALYLCASSYGTGGFEQYFGPGTRLTVT.

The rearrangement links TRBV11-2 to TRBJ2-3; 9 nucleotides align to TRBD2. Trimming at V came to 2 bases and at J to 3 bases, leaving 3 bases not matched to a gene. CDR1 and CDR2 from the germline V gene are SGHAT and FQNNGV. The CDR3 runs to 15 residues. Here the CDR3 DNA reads TGTGCCAGCAGCTTATTCGCGGGAGGGACAGATACGCAGTATTTT. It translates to CASSLFAGGTDTQYF.

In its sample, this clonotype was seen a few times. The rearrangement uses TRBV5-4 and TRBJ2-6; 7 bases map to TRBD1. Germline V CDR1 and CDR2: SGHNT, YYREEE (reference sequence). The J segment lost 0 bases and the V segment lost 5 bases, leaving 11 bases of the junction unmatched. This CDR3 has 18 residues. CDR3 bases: TGTGCCAGCAGGGATCGGGACAGTTTTAGCTCTGGGGCCAACGTCCTGACTTTC. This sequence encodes CASRDRDSFSSGANVLTF.

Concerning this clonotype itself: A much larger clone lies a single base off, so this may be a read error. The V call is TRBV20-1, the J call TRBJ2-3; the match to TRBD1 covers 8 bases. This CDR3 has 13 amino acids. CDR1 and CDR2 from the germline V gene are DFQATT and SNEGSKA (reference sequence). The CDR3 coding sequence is TGCAGTGCCCCCGGACAGGGCACAAATACGCAGTATTTT. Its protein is CSAPGQGTNTQYF.

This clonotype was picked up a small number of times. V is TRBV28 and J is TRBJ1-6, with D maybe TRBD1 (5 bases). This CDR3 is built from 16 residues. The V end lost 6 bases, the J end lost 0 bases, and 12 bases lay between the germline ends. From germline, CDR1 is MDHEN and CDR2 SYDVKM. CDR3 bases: TGTGCCAGCAGACGGGACGGGAGCTCCTATAATTCACCCCTCCACTTT. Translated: CASRRDGSSYNSPLHF.

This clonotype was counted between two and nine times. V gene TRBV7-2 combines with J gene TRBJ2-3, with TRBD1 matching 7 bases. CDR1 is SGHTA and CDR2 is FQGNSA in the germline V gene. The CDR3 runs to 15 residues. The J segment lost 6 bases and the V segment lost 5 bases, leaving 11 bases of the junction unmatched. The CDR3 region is CASSNGQDLRDTQYF. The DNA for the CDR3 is TGTGCCAGCAGCAACGGACAGGACCTAAGGGATACGCAGTATTTT. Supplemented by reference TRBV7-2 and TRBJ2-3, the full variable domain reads GAGVSQSPSNKVTEKGKDVELRCDPISGHTALYWYRQSLGQGLEFLIYFQGNSAPDKSGLPSDRFSAERTGGSVSTLTIQRTQQEDSAVYLCASSNGQDLRDTQYFGPGTRLTVL.

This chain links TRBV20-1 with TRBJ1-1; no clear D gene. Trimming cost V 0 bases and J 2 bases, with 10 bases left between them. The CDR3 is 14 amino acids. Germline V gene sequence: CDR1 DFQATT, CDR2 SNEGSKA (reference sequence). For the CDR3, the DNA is TGCAGTGCTAGAGATCTTGGGATAAACACTGAAGCTTTCTTT. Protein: CSARDLGINTEAFF.

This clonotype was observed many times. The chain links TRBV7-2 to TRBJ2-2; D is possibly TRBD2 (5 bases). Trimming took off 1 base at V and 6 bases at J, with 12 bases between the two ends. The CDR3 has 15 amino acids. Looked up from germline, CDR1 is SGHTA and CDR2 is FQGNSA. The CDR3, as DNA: TGTGCCAGCAGCTTAGTGGGTAGCGTGGCCGGGGAGCTGTTTTTT. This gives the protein CASSLVGSVAGELFF.

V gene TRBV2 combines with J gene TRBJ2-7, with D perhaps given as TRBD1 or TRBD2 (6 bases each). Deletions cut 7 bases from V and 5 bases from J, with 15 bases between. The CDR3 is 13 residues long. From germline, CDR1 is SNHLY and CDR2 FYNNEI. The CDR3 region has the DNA TGTGCCAGCAATGGGGGGCGCCTCAACGAGCAGTACTTC. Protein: CASNGGRLNEQYF.

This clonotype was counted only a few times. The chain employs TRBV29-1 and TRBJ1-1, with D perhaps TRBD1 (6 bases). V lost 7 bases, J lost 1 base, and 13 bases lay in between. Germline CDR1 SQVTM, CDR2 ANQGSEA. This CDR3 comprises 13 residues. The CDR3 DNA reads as TGCAGCGCCTCGACAGGAACGAACACTGAAGCTTTCTTT. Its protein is CSASTGTNTEAFF.

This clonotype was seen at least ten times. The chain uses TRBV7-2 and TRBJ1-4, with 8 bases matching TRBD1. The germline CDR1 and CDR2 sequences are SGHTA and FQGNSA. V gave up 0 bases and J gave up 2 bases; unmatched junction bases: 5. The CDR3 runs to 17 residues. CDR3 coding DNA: TGTGCCAGCAGCTTAGCTTCAGGGGGCAGGACTAATGAAAAACTGTTTTTT. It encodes CASSLASGGRTNEKLFF.

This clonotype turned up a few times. CDR3 coding DNA: TGCGCCAGCAGCCAAGACCAGGGGGCGGAGGGCTACACCTTC. Its translation: CASSQDQGAEGYTF. The chain links TRBV4-3 to TRBJ1-2, with TRBD1 matching 8 bases. J gave up 8 bases and V 0 bases, and 5 bases lay outside the gene matches. The CDR3 is 14 amino acids. Germline CDR1 LGHNA, CDR2 YSLEER.

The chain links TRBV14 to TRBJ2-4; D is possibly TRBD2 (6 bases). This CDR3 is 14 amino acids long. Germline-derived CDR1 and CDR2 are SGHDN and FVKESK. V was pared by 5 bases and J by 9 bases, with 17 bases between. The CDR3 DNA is TGTGCCAGCAGCTACGGCGGGATGGTAGGCATTCAGTACTTC. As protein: CASSYGGMVGIQYF.

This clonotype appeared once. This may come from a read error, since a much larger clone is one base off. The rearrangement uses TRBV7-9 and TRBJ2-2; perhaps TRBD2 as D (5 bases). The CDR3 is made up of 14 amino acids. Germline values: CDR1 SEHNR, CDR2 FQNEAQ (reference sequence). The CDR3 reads CDSKRRENTGELFF. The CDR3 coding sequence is TGTGACAGCAAGAGACGGGAGAACACCGGGGAGCTGTTTTTT.

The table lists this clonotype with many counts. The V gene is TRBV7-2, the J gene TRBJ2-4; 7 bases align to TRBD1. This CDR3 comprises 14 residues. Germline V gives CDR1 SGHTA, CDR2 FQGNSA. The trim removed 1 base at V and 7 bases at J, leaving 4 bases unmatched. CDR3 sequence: CASSLVQGTNIQYF. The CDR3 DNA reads TGTGCCAGCAGCTTAGTACAGGGGACGAACATTCAGTACTTC.

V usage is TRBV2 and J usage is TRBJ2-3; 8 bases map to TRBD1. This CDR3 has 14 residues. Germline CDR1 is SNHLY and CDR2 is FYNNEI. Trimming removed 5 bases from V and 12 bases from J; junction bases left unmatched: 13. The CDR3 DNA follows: TGTGCCAGCAGTCGACAGGGGCAGGGGACTGTTCAGTATTTT. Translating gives CASSRQGQGTVQYF.